Listed below are T cell receptor beta chains from one sample, sequenced in a study of T cells in tuberculosis. The protocol was immunoSEQ multiplex PCR, while the TCRdb copy is restricted to in-frame clones and leaves out a portion. The sample holds tens of thousands of clones, about 92% seen once. Material for sequencing was PBMCs. Receptors were obtained from a donor between 10 and 29 years old with latent tuberculosis or without tuberculosis infection. Some clones in this sample may be carry-over from other donors' samples. CDR3s include the opening cysteine and the closing phenylalanine or tryptophan. Each record gives: CDR3 protein, CDR3 DNA, J gene, clone size, D gene, V gene. A D gene is named only where the DNA matches it firmly. Some rows mark clone size as missing; the rest say once, few, many or name a class of expanded clone.

cdr3_aa: CASSQGIAGGYLYTQYF
cdr3_nt: TGCGCCAGCAGCCAAGGTATAGCGGGAGGGTATCTGTATACGCAGTATTTT
j_call: TRBJ2-3
clone_size: -
d_call: TRBD2
v_call: TRBV4-1

cdr3_aa: CASSPRRGGRSNTEAFF
cdr3_nt: TGTGCCAGCAGCCCTCGGAGGGGAGGGAGATCGAACACTGAAGCTTTCTTT
j_call: TRBJ1-1
clone_size: -
d_call: -
v_call: TRBV9

cdr3_aa: CASSHPDRVLYGYTF
cdr3_nt: TGTGCCAGCAGTCATCCAGACAGGGTCCTCTATGGCTACACCTTC
j_call: TRBJ1-2
clone_size: once
d_call: TRBD1
v_call: TRBV6-6

cdr3_aa: CASSRVIRGGGELFF
cdr3_nt: TGCGCCAGCAGCCGAGTTATCAGGGGTGGCGGGGAGCTGTTTTTT
j_call: TRBJ2-2
clone_size: -
d_call: -
v_call: TRBV4-1

cdr3_aa: CASSIDRLAGGPRGNIQYF
cdr3_nt: TGTGCCAGTAGTATAGATCGACTAGCGGGAGGGCCGCGGGGAAACATTCAGTACTTC
j_call: TRBJ2-4
clone_size: -
d_call: TRBD2
v_call: TRBV19

cdr3_aa: CASSLTSNQPQHF
cdr3_nt: TGTGCCAGCAGCTTAACGTCTAATCAGCCCCAGCATTTT
j_call: TRBJ1-5
clone_size: -
d_call: -
v_call: TRBV7-3

cdr3_aa: CASSRERAGLSYEQYF
cdr3_nt: TGCGCCAGCAGCCGAGAGCGAGCAGGGCTCTCCTACGAGCAGTACTTC
j_call: TRBJ2-7
clone_size: -
d_call: -
v_call: TRBV4-1

cdr3_aa: CASRVDEGGETQYF
cdr3_nt: TGTGCCAGCAGAGTGGATGAAGGCGGGGAGACCCAGTACTTC
j_call: TRBJ2-5
clone_size: -
d_call: -
v_call: TRBV9

cdr3_aa: CASSYSLSGSYEQYF
cdr3_nt: TGTGCCAGTAGTTACAGTTTGAGCGGCTCCTACGAGCAGTACTTC
j_call: TRBJ2-7
clone_size: -
d_call: -
v_call: TRBV19

cdr3_aa: CASSGERGQGGEKLFF
cdr3_nt: TGTGCCAGCAGCGGAGAAAGGGGACAGGGGGGTGAAAAACTGTTTTTT
j_call: TRBJ1-4
clone_size: -
d_call: TRBD1
v_call: TRBV5-4

cdr3_aa: CASSLHRTSGQETQYF
cdr3_nt: TGCGCCAGCAGCTTGCACAGGACTAGCGGGCAAGAGACCCAGTACTTC
j_call: TRBJ2-5
clone_size: -
d_call: TRBD2
v_call: TRBV5-1

cdr3_aa: CASSSPHERGGNSPDTQYF
cdr3_nt: TGTGCCAGCAGCTCCCCTCACGAGCGGGGGGGCAATTCGCCAGATACGCAGTATTTT
j_call: TRBJ2-3
clone_size: -
d_call: TRBD2
v_call: TRBV5-6

cdr3_aa: CASSQDGGGGYEQYF
cdr3_nt: TGTGCCAGCAGCCAAGATGGGGGAGGCGGCTACGAGCAGTACTTC
j_call: TRBJ2-7
clone_size: -
d_call: -
v_call: TRBV4-2

cdr3_aa: CAWSMLPTGPSSSYNSPLHF
cdr3_nt: TGTGCCTGGAGTATGCTTCCGACAGGCCCTTCGAGCTCCTATAATTCACCCCTCCACTTT
j_call: TRBJ1-6
clone_size: few
d_call: -
v_call: TRBV30

cdr3_aa: CASSQVGSSGNTIYF
cdr3_nt: TGTGCCAGCAGCCAAGTGGGGAGCTCTGGAAACACCATATATTTT
j_call: TRBJ1-3
clone_size: -
d_call: -
v_call: TRBV14

cdr3_aa: CASSPGVGGDTQYF
cdr3_nt: TGTGCCAGTAGCCCTGGGGTGGGAGGAGATACGCAGTATTTT
j_call: TRBJ2-3
clone_size: -
d_call: -
v_call: TRBV19

cdr3_aa: CASSPIEAGELFF
cdr3_nt: TGTGCCAGCAGCCCTATCGAGGCCGGGGAGCTGTTTTTT
j_call: TRBJ2-2
clone_size: few
d_call: -
v_call: TRBV7-2

cdr3_aa: CASSSRLAVTGELFF
cdr3_nt: TGTGCCAGCAGCTCCCGACTAGCGGTCACCGGGGAGCTGTTTTTT
j_call: TRBJ2-2
clone_size: -
d_call: TRBD2
v_call: TRBV11-3

cdr3_aa: CASSEDNTYEQYF
cdr3_nt: TGTGCCAGCAGTGAGGACAACACCTACGAGCAGTACTTC
j_call: TRBJ2-7
clone_size: -
d_call: -
v_call: TRBV25-1

cdr3_aa: CASSLAPEGPYEQYF
cdr3_nt: TGCGCCAGCAGCTTGGCCCCGGAGGGTCCCTACGAGCAGTACTTC
j_call: TRBJ2-7
clone_size: -
d_call: -
v_call: TRBV5-1

cdr3_aa: CASSFPRDSTDTQYF
cdr3_nt: TGCGCCAGCAGCTTTCCACGGGACTCCACAGATACGCAGTATTTT
j_call: TRBJ2-3
clone_size: -
d_call: -
v_call: TRBV5-1

cdr3_aa: CASSPYTGNSEKLFF
cdr3_nt: TGTGCCAGCAGCCCGTACACAGGGAACAGTGAAAAACTGTTTTTT
j_call: TRBJ1-4
clone_size: -
d_call: -
v_call: TRBV6-5

cdr3_aa: CSVTLKKADTEAFF
cdr3_nt: TGCAGCGTGACCTTAAAGAAAGCGGACACTGAAGCTTTCTTT
j_call: TRBJ1-1
clone_size: -
d_call: -
v_call: TRBV29-1

cdr3_aa: CASSWGQGGGQPQHF
cdr3_nt: TGTGCCAGCAGCTGGGGACAGGGTGGTGGTCAGCCCCAGCATTTT
j_call: TRBJ1-5
clone_size: -
d_call: TRBD1
v_call: TRBV5-6

cdr3_aa: CASSRATALNEKLFF
cdr3_nt: TGTGCCAGCAGCAGAGCGACAGCACTTAATGAAAAACTGTTTTTT
j_call: TRBJ1-4
clone_size: -
d_call: -
v_call: TRBV14

cdr3_aa: CAHGRRTTLSYNEQFF
cdr3_nt: TGTGCCCACGGACGGAGGACGACCCTCTCCTACAATGAGCAGTTCTTC
j_call: TRBJ2-1
clone_size: -
d_call: -
v_call: TRBV30

cdr3_aa: CASSFGTSGQNEQFF
cdr3_nt: TGTGCCAGCAGCTTCGGGACTAGCGGGCAGAATGAGCAGTTCTTC
j_call: TRBJ2-1
clone_size: -
d_call: TRBD2
v_call: TRBV5-8

cdr3_aa: CASSGAGGPLSNEQFF
cdr3_nt: TGCGCCAGCAGTGGAGCGGGGGGGCCACTGTCCAATGAGCAGTTCTTC
j_call: TRBJ2-1
clone_size: -
d_call: TRBD2
v_call: TRBV10-2

cdr3_aa: CASSLGGGRDTF
cdr3_nt: TGCGCCAGCAGCTTAGGCGGGGGGCGCGACACCTTC
j_call: TRBJ1-2
clone_size: -
d_call: -
v_call: TRBV5-1

cdr3_aa: CSAHTPSNEKLFF
cdr3_nt: TGCAGCGCCCACACGCCATCGAATGAAAAACTGTTTTTT
j_call: TRBJ1-4
clone_size: -
d_call: -
v_call: TRBV29-1

cdr3_aa: CASRRSGIYGYTF
cdr3_nt: TGTGCCAGTAGGCGTTCAGGGATCTATGGCTACACCTTC
j_call: TRBJ1-2
clone_size: few
d_call: -
v_call: TRBV19

cdr3_aa: CASSTGSLIGTDTQYF
cdr3_nt: TGTGCCAGCAGCACCGGGAGCCTGATAGGCACAGATACGCAGTATTTT
j_call: TRBJ2-3
clone_size: -
d_call: -
v_call: TRBV7-9

cdr3_aa: CAWSAIGTSGYTDTQYF
cdr3_nt: TGTGCCTGGAGTGCAATAGGGACTAGCGGTTACACAGATACGCAGTATTTT
j_call: TRBJ2-3
clone_size: once
d_call: TRBD2
v_call: TRBV30

cdr3_aa: CASSERGGSPLHF
cdr3_nt: TGCGCCAGCAGTGAGAGAGGAGGGTCACCCCTCCACTTT
j_call: TRBJ1-6
clone_size: -
d_call: -
v_call: TRBV10-2

cdr3_aa: CASTSSQRSGNTIYF
cdr3_nt: TGTGCCAGCACGTCGTCCCAGCGCTCTGGAAACACCATATATTTT
j_call: TRBJ1-3
clone_size: -
d_call: -
v_call: TRBV11-1

cdr3_aa: CASGDRQYGYTF
cdr3_nt: TGTGCCAGCGGGGATAGACAGTATGGCTACACCTTC
j_call: TRBJ1-2
clone_size: once
d_call: -
v_call: TRBV2

cdr3_aa: CASSLDRVHEQFF
cdr3_nt: TGTGCCAGCAGCTTAGACAGGGTGCATGAGCAGTTCTTC
j_call: TRBJ2-1
clone_size: -
d_call: TRBD1
v_call: TRBV7-3

cdr3_aa: CASSLEGGGIAKNIQYF
cdr3_nt: TGCGCCAGCAGCTTGGAAGGGGGAGGGATTGCCAAAAACATTCAGTACTTC
j_call: TRBJ2-4
clone_size: -
d_call: -
v_call: TRBV5-1

cdr3_aa: CASSLDRSLESTDTQYF
cdr3_nt: TGCGCCAGCAGCTTGGACCGCTCGCTCGAGAGCACAGATACGCAGTATTTT
j_call: TRBJ2-3
clone_size: -
d_call: -
v_call: TRBV5-1

cdr3_aa: CASSLAGRGPLEQYF
cdr3_nt: TGTGCCAGCAGCTTAGCGGGAAGGGGGCCCCTCGAGCAGTACTTC
j_call: TRBJ2-7
clone_size: -
d_call: TRBD1
v_call: TRBV7-2

cdr3_aa: CASSLSPTTESGEKLFF
cdr3_nt: TGTGCTAGCAGCCTCAGCCCGACGACAGAATCAGGTGAAAAACTGTTTTTT
j_call: TRBJ1-4
clone_size: -
d_call: -
v_call: TRBV7-7

cdr3_aa: CASSPYTDNSPLHF
cdr3_nt: TGTGCCAGCTCACCATACACAGATAATTCACCCCTCCACTTT
j_call: TRBJ1-6
clone_size: -
d_call: -
v_call: TRBV18

cdr3_aa: CASSPDRGIRERGNQPQHF
cdr3_nt: TGCGCCAGCAGCCCCGACAGGGGCATTAGGGAGAGGGGCAATCAGCCCCAGCATTTT
j_call: TRBJ1-5
clone_size: -
d_call: TRBD1
v_call: TRBV23-1

cdr3_aa: CASSPRLGGSYEQYF
cdr3_nt: TGCGCCAGCAGCCCGCGCTTAGGCGGTAGCTACGAGCAGTACTTC
j_call: TRBJ2-7
clone_size: -
d_call: -
v_call: TRBV4-1

cdr3_aa: CASSQTKPTQGAFHGYTF
cdr3_nt: TGTGCCAGCAGCCAAACAAAACCTACACAGGGGGCGTTCCATGGCTACACCTTC
j_call: TRBJ1-2
clone_size: -
d_call: TRBD1
v_call: TRBV25-1

cdr3_aa: CASSVAGGEAYEQYF
cdr3_nt: TGTGCCAGCAGCGTAGCAGGGGGCGAAGCCTACGAGCAGTACTTC
j_call: TRBJ2-7
clone_size: -
d_call: TRBD1
v_call: TRBV9

cdr3_aa: CASSQNTEAFF
cdr3_nt: TGTGCCAGCAGCCAAAACACTGAAGCTTTCTTT
j_call: TRBJ1-1
clone_size: -
d_call: -
v_call: TRBV7-9

cdr3_aa: CASSFRGEKNYGYTF
cdr3_nt: TGTGCCAGCAGCTTCAGGGGGGAAAAAAACTATGGCTACACCTTC
j_call: TRBJ1-2
clone_size: -
d_call: TRBD1
v_call: TRBV13

cdr3_aa: CASTVTGSGGELFF
cdr3_nt: TGTGCCAGCACCGTGACGGGTAGCGGCGGGGAGCTGTTTTTT
j_call: TRBJ2-2
clone_size: -
d_call: -
v_call: TRBV2

cdr3_aa: CAVRFDGYTF
cdr3_nt: TGTGCCGTCAGGTTCGATGGCTACACCTTC
j_call: TRBJ1-2
clone_size: once
d_call: -
v_call: TRBV19